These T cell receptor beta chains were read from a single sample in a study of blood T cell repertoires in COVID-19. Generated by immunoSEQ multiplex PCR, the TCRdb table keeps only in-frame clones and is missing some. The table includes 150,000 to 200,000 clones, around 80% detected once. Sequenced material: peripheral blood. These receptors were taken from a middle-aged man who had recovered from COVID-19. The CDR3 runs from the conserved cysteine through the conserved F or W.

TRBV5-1,CASTKGQGQETQYF
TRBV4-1,CASSHVSAALNEKLFF
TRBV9,CASSPTYGTSGRSNEQFF
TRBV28,CASRSGTSGGDEQYF
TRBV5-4,CASSLQGISEKLFF
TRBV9,CASSGRQGGRTGELFF
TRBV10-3,CAISKTGNDEQYF
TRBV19,CASSNQRQGRRDQPQHF
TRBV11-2,CASSLRGSGAGEETQYF
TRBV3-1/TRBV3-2,CASSPETGGSPLHF
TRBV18,CASSPPTGGGSTGELFF
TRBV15,CATGELAGGPNVDEQYF
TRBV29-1,CSVEDGQVGYTF
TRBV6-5,CASIHRDSVYEQYF
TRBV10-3,CAISNPAGGGSDTQYF
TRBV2,CASSAPAGPYEQYF
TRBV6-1,CASSEAAGPDTQYF
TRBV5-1,CASSLGPGTPKNIQYF
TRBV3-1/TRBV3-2,CASSQGTGYTGELFF
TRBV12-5,CASGLVLPRGSGEQGAYNSPLHF
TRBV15,CATSRDSGPGGADTQYF
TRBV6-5,CASMSGTVSYEQYF
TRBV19,CASSIGGAGAKNIQYF
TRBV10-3,CAISVSQGGFYNEQFF
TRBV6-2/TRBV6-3,CASSSQPPGPYEQYF
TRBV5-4,CASSLVGLAGVKTQYF
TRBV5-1,CASSPTGTGGNQPQHF
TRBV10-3,CAIRRDPSYEQYF
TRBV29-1,CSVEDGTGVGEQYF
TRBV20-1,CSASLPAGDTDTQYF
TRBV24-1,CATSDSSGELGDEQFF